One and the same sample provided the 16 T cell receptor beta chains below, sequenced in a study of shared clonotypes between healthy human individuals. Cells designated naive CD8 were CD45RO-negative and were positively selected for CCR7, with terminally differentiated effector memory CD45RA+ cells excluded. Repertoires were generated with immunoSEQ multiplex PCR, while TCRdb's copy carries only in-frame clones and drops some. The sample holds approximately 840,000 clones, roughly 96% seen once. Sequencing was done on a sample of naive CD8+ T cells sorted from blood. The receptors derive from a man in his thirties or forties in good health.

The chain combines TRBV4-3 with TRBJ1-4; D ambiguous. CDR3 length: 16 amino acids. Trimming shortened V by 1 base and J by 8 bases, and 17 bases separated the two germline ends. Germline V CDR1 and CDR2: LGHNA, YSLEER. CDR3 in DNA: TGCGCCAGCAGCCAAGCGTCCACCGTGGGTTTCGAAAAACTGTTTTTT. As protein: CASSQASTVGFEKLFF.

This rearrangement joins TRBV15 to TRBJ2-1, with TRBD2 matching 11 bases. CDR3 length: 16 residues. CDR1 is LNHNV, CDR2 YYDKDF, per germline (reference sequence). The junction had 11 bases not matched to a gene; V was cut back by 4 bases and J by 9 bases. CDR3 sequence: CATSKNLGLAGREQFF. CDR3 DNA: TGTGCCACCAGCAAAAATCTAGGACTAGCGGGCCGTGAGCAGTTCTTC.

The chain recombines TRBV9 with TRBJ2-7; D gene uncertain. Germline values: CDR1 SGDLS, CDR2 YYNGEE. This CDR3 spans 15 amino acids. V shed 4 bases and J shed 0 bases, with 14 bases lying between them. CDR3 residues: CASSPLSWDSYEQYF. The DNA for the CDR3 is TGTGCCAGCAGCCCCTTGTCGTGGGACTCCTACGAGCAGTACTTC.

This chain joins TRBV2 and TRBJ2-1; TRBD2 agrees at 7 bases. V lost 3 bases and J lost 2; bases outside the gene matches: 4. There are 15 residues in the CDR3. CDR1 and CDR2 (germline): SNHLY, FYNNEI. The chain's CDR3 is CASSDSGPTYNEQFF. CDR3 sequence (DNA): TGTGCCAGCAGTGATAGCGGGCCCACCTACAATGAGCAGTTCTTC.

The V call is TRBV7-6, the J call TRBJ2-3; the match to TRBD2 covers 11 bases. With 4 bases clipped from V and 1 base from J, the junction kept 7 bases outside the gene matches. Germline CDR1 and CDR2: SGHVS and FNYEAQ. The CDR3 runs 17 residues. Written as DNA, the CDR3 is TGTGCCAGCAGCTACTATATAGCGGGAGGGGGCACAGATACGCAGTATTTT. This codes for CASSYYIAGGGTDTQYF.

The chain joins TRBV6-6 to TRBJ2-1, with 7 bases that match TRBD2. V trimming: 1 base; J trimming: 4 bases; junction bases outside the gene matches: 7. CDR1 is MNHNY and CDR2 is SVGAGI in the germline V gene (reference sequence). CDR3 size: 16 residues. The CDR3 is CASSYYRDYLYNEQFF. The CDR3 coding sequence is TGTGCCAGCAGTTACTACCGGGACTACCTTTACAATGAGCAGTTCTTC.

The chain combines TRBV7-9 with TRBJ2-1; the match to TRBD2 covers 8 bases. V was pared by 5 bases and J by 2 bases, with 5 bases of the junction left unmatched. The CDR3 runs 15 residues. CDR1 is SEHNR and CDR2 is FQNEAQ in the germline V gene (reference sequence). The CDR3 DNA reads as TGTGCCAGCAGCCCGAGACTAGCGCCCTACAATGAGCAGTTCTTC. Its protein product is CASSPRLAPYNEQFF.

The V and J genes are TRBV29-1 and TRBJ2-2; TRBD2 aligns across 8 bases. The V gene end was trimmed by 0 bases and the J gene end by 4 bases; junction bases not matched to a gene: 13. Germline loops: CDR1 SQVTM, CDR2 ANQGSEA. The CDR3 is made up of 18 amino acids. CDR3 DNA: TGCAGCGTTGAAGATCCAGGGGCAGCGGGAGTCTCCACCGGGGAGCTGTTTTTT. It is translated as CSVEDPGAAGVSTGELFF.

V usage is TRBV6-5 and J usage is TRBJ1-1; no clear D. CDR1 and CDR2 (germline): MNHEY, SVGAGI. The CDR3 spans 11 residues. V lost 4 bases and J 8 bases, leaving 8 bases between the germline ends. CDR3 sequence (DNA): TGTGCCAGCAGTTTTACCCCGGAAGCTTTCTTT. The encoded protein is CASSFTPEAFF.

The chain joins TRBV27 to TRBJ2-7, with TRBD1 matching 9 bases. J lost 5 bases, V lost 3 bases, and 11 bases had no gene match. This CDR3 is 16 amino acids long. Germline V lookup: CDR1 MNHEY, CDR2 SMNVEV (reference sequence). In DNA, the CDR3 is TGTGCCAGCAGTTTCACCGCCGGGACAGGGTTCGACGAGCAGTACTTC. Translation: CASSFTAGTGFDEQYF.

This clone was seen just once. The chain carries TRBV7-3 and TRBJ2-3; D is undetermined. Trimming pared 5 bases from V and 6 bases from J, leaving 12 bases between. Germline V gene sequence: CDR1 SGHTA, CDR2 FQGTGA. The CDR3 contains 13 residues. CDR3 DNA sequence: TGTGCCAGCAGCCGTGAAGGCCCCGATACGCAGTATTTT. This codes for CASSREGPDTQYF.

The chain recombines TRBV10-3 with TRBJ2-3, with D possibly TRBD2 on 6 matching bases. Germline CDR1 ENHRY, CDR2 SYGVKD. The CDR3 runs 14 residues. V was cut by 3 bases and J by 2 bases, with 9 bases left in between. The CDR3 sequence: CAISDSGNTDTQYF. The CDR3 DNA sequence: TGTGCCATCAGTGATAGCGGAAACACAGATACGCAGTATTTT.

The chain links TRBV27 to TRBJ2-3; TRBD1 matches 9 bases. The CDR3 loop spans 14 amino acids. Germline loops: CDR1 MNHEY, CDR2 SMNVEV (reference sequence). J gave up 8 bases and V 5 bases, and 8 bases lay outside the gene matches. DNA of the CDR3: TGTGCCAGCAGTCCGGGACAGGGAGGGGGTACGCAGTATTTT. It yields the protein CASSPGQGGGTQYF.

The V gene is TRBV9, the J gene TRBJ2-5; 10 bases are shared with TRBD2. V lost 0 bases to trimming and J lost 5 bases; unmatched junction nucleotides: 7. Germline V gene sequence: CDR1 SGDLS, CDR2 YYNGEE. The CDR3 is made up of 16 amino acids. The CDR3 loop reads CASSVASGRALETQYF. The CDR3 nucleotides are TGTGCCAGCAGCGTAGCGAGCGGGAGGGCCCTGGAGACCCAGTACTTC.

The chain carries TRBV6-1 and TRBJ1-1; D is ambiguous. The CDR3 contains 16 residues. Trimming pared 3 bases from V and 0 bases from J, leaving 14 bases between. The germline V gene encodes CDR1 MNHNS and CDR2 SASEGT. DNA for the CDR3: TGTGCCAGCAGTGAGCTTTCCACGAAGATGAACACTGAAGCTTTCTTT. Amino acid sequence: CASSELSTKMNTEAFF.

CDR3 in DNA: TGTGCCAGCCAAACAGGGGACGGCACTGAAGCTTTCTTT. It specifies CASQTGDGTEAFF. The chain joins TRBV21-1 to TRBJ1-1; the table's D gene call, TRBD1, was not cross checked with the DNA. TRBV21-1 is recorded as a pseudogene. The CDR3 contains 13 residues.